Reported below is one T cell receptor (beta chain). CDR1 and CDR2 from the germline V gene are WNHNN and SYGVQD (reference sequence). The CDR3 is made up of 13 amino acids. Trimming removed 4 bases at V and 3 bases at J, with 7 bases between. TCRdb re-analysed the PCR reads in MiXCR, keeping a single row per CDR3 protein. The sample lists about 18,000 distinct CDR3 sequences; approximately 50% were seen once. Donors had localized lung adenocarcinoma, a non-small cell lung cancer. This sample is part of a study of CD4 and CD8 cells across lung adenocarcinoma regions. J is TRBJ2-1 and V is TRBV10-1; a possible D gene is TRBD2 (5 bases). Sequencing was performed on CD8+ T cells from the margin of a lung tumor. The sequence was collected from a male donor with lung adenocarcinoma. The CD4 and CD8 labels of this study may be unreliable. Here the CDR3 DNA reads TGCGCCAGCAGTGGGACTCGCTACAATGAGCAGTTCTTC. It yields the protein CASSGTRYNEQFF.